One and the same sample provided the 26 T cell receptor beta chains below, sequenced in a study of T cell changes during pregnancy in multiple sclerosis. Produced via immunoSEQ multiplex PCR; TCRdb's table is partial and in-frame only. This sample has about 31,000 clones, with around 88% found just once. Sequencing used CD4+ T cells from peripheral blood mononuclear cells, obtained in the first trimester of pregnancy. All receptors derive from a female donor in good health, enrolled as a control in a pregnancy study.

This chain connects TRBV4-3 to TRBJ2-3, with D perhaps TRBD2 (7 bases). Trimming pared 1 base from V and 3 bases from J, leaving 11 bases between. CDR3 length equals 15 residues. Germline V gives CDR1 LGHNA, CDR2 YSLEER. CDR3 region: CASSQAGGGTDTQYF. CDR3 sequence (DNA): TGCGCCAGCAGCCAAGCGGGGGGCGGGACAGATACGCAGTATTTT.

A few counts support this clone. The genes are TRBV20-1 and TRBJ2-1, with unresolved D. The CDR3 extends over 11 amino acids. Trimming removed 3 bases from V and 8 bases from J, with 8 bases in between. Germline CDR1 DFQATT, CDR2 SNEGSKA (reference sequence). The CDR3, as DNA: TGCAGTGCTAGTGCGGATCATGAGCAGTTCTTC. Translating it yields CSASADHEQFF.

V gene TRBV18 combines with J gene TRBJ2-3; 8 bases align to TRBD1. This CDR3 is built from 14 residues. J gave up 1 base and V 8 bases, and 5 bases lay outside the gene matches. The V gene's germline CDR1 is KGHSH and CDR2 LQKENI. CDR3 bases: TGTGCCAGCCGTGAACAGGGGGGCACAGATACGCAGTATTTT. Protein product: CASREQGGTDTQYF.

The chain carries TRBV7-9 and TRBJ1-1, with 7 bases matching TRBD1. Germline loops: CDR1 SEHNR, CDR2 FQNEAQ (reference sequence). V shed 5 bases, J shed 3 bases, and the junction held 3 bases outside the gene matches. This CDR3 spans 13 amino acids. In DNA form, the CDR3 reads TGTGCCAGCAGCCCAGGGACAGACACTGAAGCTTTCTTT. Its translation is CASSPGTDTEAFF.

The chain links TRBV18 to TRBJ2-1; possibly TRBD1 for D (7 bases). CDR3 length: 14 amino acids. The V end lost 2 bases, the J end lost 14 bases, and 19 bases lay between the germline ends. CDR1 is KGHSH and CDR2 is LQKENI in the germline V gene. The chain's CDR3 is CASSPDQEGASKFF. In nucleotides, the CDR3 is TGTGCCAGCTCACCAGACCAGGAGGGGGCCTCTAAGTTCTTC.

The V call is TRBV6-6, the J call TRBJ1-1, with D unresolved. CDR1 and CDR2 (germline): MNHNY, SVGAGI (reference sequence). V lost 0 bases and J lost 4, with 9 bases in between. CDR3 length: 14 amino acids. The CDR3: CASSYSHTPTEAFF. CDR3 nucleotide sequence: TGTGCCAGCAGTTACTCCCACACCCCCACTGAAGCTTTCTTT.

V is TRBV2 and J is TRBJ2-1; 10 bases agree with TRBD2. Trimming took 3 bases from V and 10 from J; bases not matched to a gene: 15. CDR1 is SNHLY, CDR2 FYNNEI, per germline. The CDR3 length is 17 residues. CDR3 bases: TGTGCCAGCAGTGATTTCCTGTGGGCTAGCGGGGGTGGCGAGCAGTTCTTC. Protein: CASSDFLWASGGGEQFF.

The rearrangement uses TRBV5-4 and TRBJ1-1; TRBD1 is a possible D gene (6 bases). This CDR3 contains 15 residues. Trimming left V 3 bases short and J 0 bases short, with 12 bases between. The germline CDR1 and CDR2 sequences are SGHNT and YYREEE (reference sequence). For the CDR3, the DNA is TGTGCCAGCAGCTCAGGACAGTTTTTGAACACTGAAGCTTTCTTT. This translates into CASSSGQFLNTEAFF.

The V call is TRBV19, the J call TRBJ1-4; the D is unclear. The CDR3 covers 14 residues. Germline values: CDR1 LNHDA, CDR2 SQIVND (reference sequence). V was trimmed by 4 bases and J by 8 bases, leaving 14 bases between them. In DNA, the CDR3 is TGTGCCAGTAGTACAGACGGAGGGCGGGAAAAACTGTTTTTT. Translation gives CASSTDGGREKLFF.

V usage is TRBV29-1 and J usage is TRBJ1-1, with D tentatively TRBD1 (5 bases). CDR1 and CDR2 (germline): SQVTM, ANQGSEA. V was trimmed by 1 base and J by 5 bases, leaving 14 bases between them. The CDR3 is 14 residues long. The CDR3 is CSVEASAGGTEAFF. CDR3 sequence (DNA): TGCAGCGTTGAAGCCAGCGCGGGGGGGACTGAAGCTTTCTTT.

V usage is TRBV6-6 and J usage is TRBJ2-3, with 7 bases matching TRBD1. Germline CDR1 is MNHNY and CDR2 is SVGAGI (reference sequence). The CDR3 has 16 amino acids. J lost 0 bases, V lost 4 bases, and 7 bases had no gene match. The CDR3 DNA follows: TGTGCCAGCAGTTTTCGACAGGGATCTAGCACAGATACGCAGTATTTT. This gives the protein CASSFRQGSSTDTQYF.

V gene TRBV9 combines with J gene TRBJ1-2; 7 bases are shared with TRBD1. This CDR3 is 15 amino acids long. Germline trimming cut 4 bases from V and 4 bases from J; bases unmatched to any gene: 10. CDR1 and CDR2 (germline): SGDLS, YYNGEE. The chain's CDR3 is CASSLGQQGSYGYTF. The CDR3 DNA is TGTGCCAGCAGCTTGGGACAGCAGGGTTCCTATGGCTACACCTTC.

The chain joins TRBV12-1 to TRBJ2-6; the D call of TRBD1 is as the table states it, not checked on the DNA. TRBV12-1 is tagged as a pseudogene. The CDR3 is 18 amino acids. The CDR3 loop is CASSQTSVGQSRANVLTF. The CDR3 coding sequence is TGTGCCAGCAGCCAAACTTCTGTAGGACAAAGTCGGGCCAACGTCCTGACTTTC.

The chain couples TRBV5-5 to TRBJ2-2; D ambiguous. The germline V gene has CDR1 SGHKS and CDR2 YYEKEE (reference sequence). V was trimmed by 2 bases and J by 5 bases, leaving 7 bases between them. There are 13 residues in the CDR3. Written as DNA, the CDR3 is TGTGCCAGCAGCTTTATCCTGACCGGGGAGCTGTTTTTT. Translating it yields CASSFILTGELFF.

This clone is labeled as medium-sized. V usage is TRBV2 and J usage is TRBJ2-2; 9 nucleotides line up with TRBD2. This CDR3 comprises 14 residues. Germline CDR1 and CDR2: SNHLY and FYNNEI. The junction had 3 bases not matched to a gene; V was cut back by 6 bases and J by 4 bases. The CDR3 nucleotides read TGTGCCAGCAGAGGACTAGCGACCACCGGGGAGCTGTTTTTT. Protein: CASRGLATTGELFF.

The gene calls are TRBV5-6 and TRBJ2-3, with no clear D. CDR3 length equals 15 residues. The germline V gene has CDR1 SGHDT and CDR2 YYEEEE. V lost 0 bases to trimming and J lost 6 bases, with 14 bases between them. CDR3 sequence: CASSLGSDLGDTQYF. Written as DNA, the CDR3 is TGTGCCAGCAGCTTGGGGTCCGACTTAGGCGATACGCAGTATTTT.

The V and J genes are TRBV29-1 and TRBJ2-3; TRBD2 aligns across 8 bases. Germline V gene sequence: CDR1 SQVTM, CDR2 ANQGSEA. The CDR3 extends over 15 amino acids. Unmatched junction bases numbered 6, after V lost 1 base and J lost 3 bases. The CDR3 DNA is TGCAGCGTTGAAGGAGGGGCTAGCGGGACAGATACGCAGTATTTT. Translated: CSVEGGASGTDTQYF.

This clone showed up just once. The V and J genes are TRBV7-9 and TRBJ2-1, with 9 bases lining up with TRBD2. J gave up 9 bases and V 4 bases, and 1 base lay outside the gene matches. Per germline, CDR1 SEHNR and CDR2 FQNEAQ (reference sequence). This CDR3 spans 12 amino acids. CDR3 bases: TGTGCCAGCAGCTATAGCGGGGGTGAGCAGTTCTTC. Translated, it gives CASSYSGGEQFF.

This chain links TRBV6-4 with TRBJ2-1, with TRBD2 matching over 9 bases. The germline V gene encodes CDR1 MRHNA and CDR2 SNTAGT. With V trimmed by 3 bases and J by 8 bases, 8 bases remained unmatched. The CDR3 runs 15 residues. The CDR3 DNA follows: TGTGCCAGCAGTGATCGGCGGGGGGGCGTCGATGAGCAGTTCTTC. Amino acids: CASSDRRGGVDEQFF.

A single count supports this clone. The gene calls are TRBV19 and TRBJ2-5; 8 positions match TRBD1. With the DNA end fitting TRBJ2-7 better, the J assignment may be wrong. The CDR3 is made up of 15 amino acids. Germline values: CDR1 LNHDA, CDR2 SQIVND (reference sequence). The CDR3 region has the DNA TGTGCCAGTAGGGGCCCTGGACAGGGCGCGTACGAGCAGTACTTC. This sequence encodes CASRGPGQGAYEQYF.

The chain uses TRBV15 and TRBJ1-5; 9 bases map to TRBD1. Germline V gene data show CDR1 as LNHNV and CDR2 as YYDKDF (reference sequence). V was pared by 2 bases and J by 7 bases, with 12 bases of the junction left unmatched. The CDR3 is made up of 17 amino acids. CDR3 DNA: TGTGCCACCAGCAGATTAGGACAGGGGAAGCCAGGCCAGCCCCAGCATTTT. As protein: CATSRLGQGKPGQPQHF.

This clone has just a few counts. The chain is built from TRBV6-1 and TRBJ1-5, with D perhaps matching TRBD1 (5 bases). The CDR3 covers 12 residues. Looked up from germline, CDR1 is MNHNS and CDR2 is SASEGT. The V and J ends lost 7 bases and 3 bases respectively, with 7 bases between them. The CDR3 DNA reads as TGTGCCAGCACCAGGGCCAATCAGCCCCAGCATTTT. Encoded protein: CASTRANQPQHF.

V usage is TRBV5-1 and J usage is TRBJ1-2; D uncertain. Trimming removed 0 bases from V and 3 bases from J, with 6 bases in between. This CDR3 comprises 13 residues. Germline CDR1 reads SGHRS; CDR2 reads YFSETQ. The CDR3 loop reads CASSLGGHYGYTF. Written as DNA, the CDR3 is TGCGCCAGCAGCTTGGGAGGTCACTATGGCTACACCTTC.

This chain links TRBV5-8 with TRBJ2-4; 11 bases line up with TRBD2. Germline assignment: CDR1 SGHTS and CDR2 YDEGEE. CDR3 length equals 16 residues. V gave up 0 bases and J gave up 4 bases; unmatched junction bases: 3. In DNA, the CDR3 is TGTGCCAGCAGCTTGGGACTAGCGGGAACAAAAAACATTCAGTACTTC. It is translated as CASSLGLAGTKNIQYF.

In this sample, this clone turned up a few times. The chain uses TRBV6-4 and TRBJ1-1, with D perhaps matching TRBD1 (5 bases). The germline V gene has CDR1 MRHNA and CDR2 SNTAGT. This CDR3 has 15 residues. Trimming took 6 bases from V and 0 from J, leaving 14 bases between them. The CDR3 loop reads CASRDKTGVNTEAFF. The DNA of the CDR3 is TGTGCCAGCAGAGATAAAACAGGAGTGAACACTGAAGCTTTCTTT.

The chain has TRBV4-3 and TRBJ1-6; 8 bases fit TRBD1. CDR1 is LGHNA, CDR2 YSLEER, per germline. The CDR3 loop spans 16 amino acids. V lost 4 bases to trimming and J lost 6 bases; unmatched junction nucleotides: 8. Written as DNA, the CDR3 is TGCGCCAGCAGCCTCGGTGAGACAGGGGTTAATTCACCCCTCCACTTT. As protein: CASSLGETGVNSPLHF.